These 23 T cell receptor beta chains share one sample of origin, sequenced in a study of Ad26.COV2.S vaccination and SARS-CoV-2 variants. Noted treatment: roughly 20 received Ad26.COV2.S at low or high dose, single or two shots; 5 received placebo; per-sample allocation not given. Sampling was done on day 63 after the first vaccine or placebo injection. Assay used: immunoSEQ multiplex PCR; TCRdb lists only in-frame clones, some missing. This table holds around 270,000 clones, around 85% found once. The sequences come from peripheral blood, collected in a trial of Ad26.COV2.S vaccine versus placebo. These receptors were taken from a person aged 18-65 years who received the Ad26.COV2.S COVID-19 vaccine or a placebo.

The rearrangement joins TRBV7-9 to TRBJ2-7, with D possibly being TRBD1 (6 bases). CDR3 length: 14 residues. CDR1 SEHNR and CDR2 FQNEAQ come from the germline V gene (reference sequence). V lost 5 bases, J lost 3 bases, and 14 bases lay in between. The CDR3: CASSPGTPFYEQYF. Here the CDR3 DNA reads TGTGCCAGCAGCCCCGGGACACCCTTCTACGAGCAGTACTTC. Using reference TRBV7-9 and TRBJ2-7 for the parts outside the CDR3, the full variable domain is DTGVSQNPRHKITKRGQNVTFRCDPISEHNRLYWYRQTLGQGPEFLTYFQNEAQLEKSRLLSDRFSAERPKGSFSTLEIQRTEQGDSAMYLCASSPGTPFYEQYFGPGTRLTVT.

This clone was counted a single time. The V call is TRBV28, the J call TRBJ1-2; no clear D gene. Trimming pared 4 bases from V and 1 base from J, leaving 16 bases between. Germline lookup yields CDR1 MDHEN and CDR2 SYDVKM. This CDR3 is 16 amino acids long. Here the CDR3 reads CASSSPRRQLNYGYTF. CDR3 bases: TGTGCCAGCAGTTCGCCTCGTCGGCAGCTTAACTATGGCTACACCTTC.

The rearrangement uses TRBV11-3 and TRBJ2-5, with TRBD2 matching over 11 bases. Germline assignment: CDR1 SGHNT and CDR2 YENEEA. Losses at the gene ends were 5 bases for V and 1 base for J; bases not matched to a gene: 6. This CDR3 has 16 amino acids. The CDR3 DNA reads as TGTGCCAGCAGCCCCGGACTAGCGGGCAGCCAAGAGACCCAGTACTTC. Amino acids: CASSPGLAGSQETQYF.

The chain employs TRBV7-2 and TRBJ1-3; D uncertain. The germline V gene has CDR1 SGHTA and CDR2 FQGNSA. CDR3 size: 16 residues. The ends were cut back, 3 bases at V and 0 bases at J, with 12 bases in the middle. As DNA, the CDR3 is TGTGCCAGCAGCTTTTTCCTAGGAAGCTCTGGAAACACCATATATTTT. Its protein product is CASSFFLGSSGNTIYF.

The chain combines TRBV7-9 with TRBJ1-6, with D hard to call. Germline CDR1 reads SEHNR; CDR2 reads FQNEAQ (reference sequence). V dropped 1 base and J dropped 0 bases, with 10 bases sitting between them. This CDR3 region has 17 residues. CDR3 sequence: CASSLEGVSSYNSPLHF. CDR3 sequence (DNA): TGTGCCAGCAGCTTAGAAGGCGTCAGCTCCTATAATTCACCCCTCCACTTT. Using reference TRBV7-9 and TRBJ1-6 for the parts outside the CDR3, the full variable domain is DTGVSQNPRHKITKRGQNVTFRCDPISEHNRLYWYRQTLGQGPEFLTYFQNEAQLEKSRLLSDRFSAERPKGSFSTLEIQRTEQGDSAMYLCASSLEGVSSYNSPLHFGNGTRLTVT.

The V call is TRBV5-4, the J call TRBJ2-1, with D possibly matching TRBD2 (7 bases). The CDR3 has 17 amino acids. V was trimmed by 0 bases and J by 0 bases, leaving 13 bases between them. In germline, CDR1 is SGHNT, CDR2 YYREEE (reference sequence). The CDR3 here is CASSLGGGAGSYNEQFF. In DNA form, the CDR3 reads TGTGCCAGCAGCTTGGGAGGGGGGGCCGGCTCCTACAATGAGCAGTTCTTC. Looking up the rest from reference TRBV5-4 and TRBJ2-1 gives the full variable domain: ETGVTQSPTHLIKTRGQQVTLRCSSQSGHNTVSWYQQALGQGPQFIFQYYREEENGRGNFPPRFSGLQFPNYSSELNVNALELDDSALYLCASSLGGGAGSYNEQFFGPGTRLTVL.

This chain uses TRBV25-1 with TRBJ2-7, with D possibly being TRBD1 or TRBD2 (5 bases each). CDR3 length: 15 residues. Per germline, CDR1 MGHDK and CDR2 SYGVNS. V was pared by 2 bases and J by 4 bases, with 15 bases between. CDR3 sequence (DNA): TGTGCCAGCAGTGAAGGGGACCCTCCTCATTACGAGCAGTACTTC. Amino acid sequence: CASSEGDPPHYEQYF.

In DNA form, the CDR3 reads TGTGCCAGCAGCGTGAACAGGGGAGTGACGGAGACCCAGTACTTC. As protein: CASSVNRGVTETQYF. The gene calls are TRBV7-8 and TRBJ2-5; 7 bases align to TRBD1. The V and J ends lost 5 bases and 5 bases, in that order; junction bases with no gene match: 11. Germline values: CDR1 SGHVS, CDR2 FQNEAQ. This CDR3 has 15 amino acids.

The gene calls are TRBV15 and TRBJ2-5; 8 nucleotides match TRBD2. Germline CDR1 LNHNV, CDR2 YYDKDF (reference sequence). The ends lost 0 bases at V and 4 bases at J; junction bases unmatched: 4. The CDR3 consists of 15 residues. The CDR3 sequence: CATSRDLAGGETQYF. The CDR3 DNA follows: TGTGCCACCAGCAGAGATCTGGCGGGAGGAGAGACCCAGTACTTC.

This sequence joins TRBV29-1 and TRBJ2-7; D not certain. Germline V gene sequence: CDR1 SQVTM, CDR2 ANQGSEA. This CDR3 contains 14 residues. V was cut by 2 bases and J by 6 bases, with 17 bases left in between. The CDR3 here is CSVESRTRLSEQYV. The CDR3 nucleotides read TGCAGCGTTGAAAGCCGTACCCGGCTTTCCGAGCAGTACGTC.

In this sample, this clone turned up a few times. This sequence joins TRBV4-2 and TRBJ2-7, with D perhaps TRBD1 (7 bases). Trimming shortened V by 4 bases and J by 2 bases, and 18 bases separated the two germline ends. The CDR3 sequence is 16 residues long. Germline V gene lookup returns CDR1 LGHNA and CDR2 YNFKEQ. Written as DNA, the CDR3 is TGTGCCAGCAGCCCTTATCAGGGGGGAAAACCCTACGAGCAGTACTTC. This encodes CASSPYQGGKPYEQYF.

The gene calls are TRBV29-1 and TRBJ2-7; D uncertain. Germline CDR1 SQVTM, CDR2 ANQGSEA. CDR3 length equals 11 residues. V lost 7 bases to trimming and J lost 2 bases, with 9 bases between them. For the CDR3, the DNA is TGCAGCGAAACAACTACCTACGAGCAGTACGTC. Its translation: CSETTTYEQYV.

V and J are TRBV27 and TRBJ2-5; D tentatively fits TRBD1 or TRBD2 (5 bases each). Trimming cost V 8 bases and J 6 bases, with 16 bases left between them. Germline CDR1 MNHEY, CDR2 SMNVEV (reference sequence). This CDR3 comprises 13 residues. The CDR3 DNA follows: TGTGCCAGCGCTAGGGGAGTTCAGCAGACCCAGTACTTC. Translated, it gives CASARGVQQTQYF.

V usage is TRBV30 and J usage is TRBJ2-7, with 7 bases identical to TRBD1. This CDR3 contains 16 residues. V was pared by 3 bases and J by 0 bases, with 11 bases of the junction left unmatched. Germline-derived CDR1 and CDR2 are GTSNPN and SVGIG (reference sequence). In DNA, the CDR3 is TGTGCCTGGAGGGGGACAGCGCCAAAGTCCTCCTACGAGCAGTACTTC. Translated, it gives CAWRGTAPKSSYEQYF.

The chain is built from TRBV7-9 and TRBJ1-1; weak D call: TRBD1 (5 bases). Germline V gene data show CDR1 as SEHNR and CDR2 as FQNEAQ (reference sequence). This CDR3 is 13 amino acids long. Trimming left V 0 bases short and J 12 bases short, with 14 bases between. The CDR3 region has the DNA TGTGCCAGCAGCTTAGCGGGAGCAGGGTTACCTTTCTTT. Its translation: CASSLAGAGLPFF.

The chain uses TRBV29-1 and TRBJ1-2; tentative D call: TRBD1 (6 bases). The V gene lost 0 bases and the J gene lost 9 bases, with 14 bases spanning the gap. CDR1 and CDR2 from the germline V gene are SQVTM and ANQGSEA. This CDR3 spans 13 amino acids. Here the CDR3 DNA reads TGCAGCGTTGAAGATCCGGGCAGGGGATGCTACACCTTC. It is translated as CSVEDPGRGCYTF.

The gene calls are TRBV7-8 and TRBJ1-4, with a possible D match to TRBD1 (6 bases). The length of the CDR3 is 14 residues. V lost 5 bases, J lost 4 bases, and 11 bases lay in between. Germline V gene sequence: CDR1 SGHVS, CDR2 FQNEAQ. CDR3 sequence (DNA): TGTGCCAGCAGCCCCGGACAGTTTAATGAAAAACTGTTTTTT. Amino acids: CASSPGQFNEKLFF.

The CDR3 DNA reads as TGTGCCAGCAGCACGCTATCCGGGGAGCTGTTTTTT. The encoded protein is CASSTLSGELFF. This chain uses TRBV7-3 with TRBJ2-2, with unresolved D. V was pared by 5 bases and J by 6 bases, with 7 bases between. CDR3 size: 12 residues. Germline CDR1 reads SGHTA; CDR2 reads FQGTGA. Full variable domain (rest looked up from reference TRBV7-3 and TRBJ2-2): GAGVSQTPSNKVTEKGKYVELRCDPISGHTALYWYRQSLGQGPEFLIYFQGTGAADDSGLPNDRFFAVRPEGSVSTLKIQRTERGDSAVYLCASSTLSGELFFGEGSRLTVL.

This clone was found a few times. The chain couples TRBV6-6 to TRBJ2-7; 7 positions match TRBD1. V trimming: 2 bases; J trimming: 2 bases; junction bases outside the gene matches: 6. The germline V gene encodes CDR1 MNHNY and CDR2 SVGAGI (reference sequence). The CDR3 is 15 amino acids. CDR3 sequence (DNA): TGTGCCAGCAGTTACGACCGGGACAGTCCCTACGAGCAGTACTTC. Translation gives CASSYDRDSPYEQYF.

The J gene is TRBJ2-6, the V gene TRBV30; the D is unclear. Germline CDR1 GTSNPN, CDR2 SVGIG (reference sequence). The CDR3 is 14 residues long. V lost 2 bases to trimming and J lost 4 bases, with 9 bases between them. CDR3 in DNA: TGTGCCTGGAGTTCCGGTAGCGGGGCCAACGTCCTGACTTTC. Translated, it gives CAWSSGSGANVLTF.

CDR3 nucleotides: TGTGCCAGCAGTTTCACCGGGACAGCAGCCTATGGCTACACCTTC. This codes for CASSFTGTAAYGYTF. This chain connects TRBV6-5 to TRBJ1-2; TRBD1 matches at 7 bases. CDR1 is MNHEY and CDR2 is SVGAGI in the germline V gene. There are 15 residues in the CDR3. The trim removed 4 bases at V and 4 bases at J, leaving 9 bases unmatched.

CDR3 in amino acids: CASSLSGTSYEQYF. The CDR3 coding sequence is TGTGCCAGCAGCTTAAGCGGGACAAGCTACGAGCAGTACTTC. This rearrangement joins TRBV7-8 to TRBJ2-7; weak D call: TRBD2 (7 bases). The CDR3 length is 14 residues. The V end lost 2 bases, the J end lost 3 bases, and 11 bases lay between the germline ends. Germline-derived CDR1 and CDR2 are SGHVS and FQNEAQ.

This clone has more than one count but fewer than ten. The chain couples TRBV7-8 to TRBJ2-2; D tentatively reads TRBD1 or TRBD2 (6 bases each). V dropped 0 bases and J dropped 7 bases, with 12 bases sitting between them. CDR1 and CDR2 from the germline V gene are SGHVS and FQNEAQ. This CDR3 is 15 amino acids long. The chain's CDR3 is CASSLAQGGDGELFF. CDR3 nucleotide sequence: TGTGCCAGCAGCTTAGCACAGGGCGGGGACGGGGAGCTGTTTTTT.